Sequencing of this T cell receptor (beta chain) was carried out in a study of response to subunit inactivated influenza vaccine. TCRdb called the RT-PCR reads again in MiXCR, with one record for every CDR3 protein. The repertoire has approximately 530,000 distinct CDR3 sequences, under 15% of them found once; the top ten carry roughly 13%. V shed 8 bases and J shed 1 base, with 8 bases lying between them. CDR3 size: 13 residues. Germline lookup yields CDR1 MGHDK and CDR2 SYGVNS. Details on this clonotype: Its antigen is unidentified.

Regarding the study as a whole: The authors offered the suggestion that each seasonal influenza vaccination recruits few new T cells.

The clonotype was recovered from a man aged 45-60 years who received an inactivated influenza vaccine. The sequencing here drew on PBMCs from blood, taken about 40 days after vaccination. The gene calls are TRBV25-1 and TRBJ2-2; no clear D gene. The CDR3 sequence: CASEIMNTGELFF. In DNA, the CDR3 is TGTGCCAGCGAAATCATGAACACCGGGGAGCTGTTTTTT.